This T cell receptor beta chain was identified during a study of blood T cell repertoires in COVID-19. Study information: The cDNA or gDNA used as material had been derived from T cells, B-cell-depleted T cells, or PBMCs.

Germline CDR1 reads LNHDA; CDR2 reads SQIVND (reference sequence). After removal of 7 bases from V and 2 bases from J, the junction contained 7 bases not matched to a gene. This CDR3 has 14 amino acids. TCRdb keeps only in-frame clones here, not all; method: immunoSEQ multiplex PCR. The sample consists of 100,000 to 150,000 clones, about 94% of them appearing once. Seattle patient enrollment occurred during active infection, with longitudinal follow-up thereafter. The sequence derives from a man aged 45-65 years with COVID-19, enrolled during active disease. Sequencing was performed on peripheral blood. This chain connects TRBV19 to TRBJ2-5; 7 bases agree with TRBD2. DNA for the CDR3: TGTGCCAGTAACACGGGGGGAGGACAAGAGACCCAGTACTTC. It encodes CASNTGGGQETQYF.